These 18 T cell receptor beta chains share one sample of origin, sequenced in a study of blood T cell repertoires in COVID-19. Profiled with immunoSEQ multiplex PCR; TCRdb holds only in-frame clones, not every one. The sample includes about 150,000 clones, about 87% seen only once; the top ten take 2.5% to 3%. Sequenced material: peripheral blood. The receptors were gathered from a human donor with COVID-19, enrolled during active disease. The donor label of this sample is uncertain.

The chain has TRBV7-2 and TRBJ1-2; 12 bases are a match to TRBD1. The CDR3 spans 15 residues. V lost 5 bases, J lost 3 bases, and 4 bases stayed unmatched. Germline lookup yields CDR1 SGHTA and CDR2 FQGNSA. The chain's CDR3 is CASSQGQGADYGYTF. The CDR3 nucleotides are TGTGCCAGCAGCCAGGGACAGGGGGCCGACTATGGCTACACCTTC.

The rearrangement links TRBV29-1 to TRBJ1-2; 8 bases match TRBD1. Per the germline V gene, CDR1 is SQVTM and CDR2 is ANQGSEA. The V and J ends lost 6 bases and 4 bases, in that order; junction bases with no gene match: 7. The CDR3 totals 13 residues. CDR3 loop: CSVAHGTGYGYTF. The DNA for the CDR3 is TGCAGCGTCGCTCACGGGACAGGCTATGGCTACACCTTC.

The chain uses TRBV11-3 and TRBJ2-7, with no clear D. Germline CDR1 is SGHNT and CDR2 is YENEEA. V was cut by 3 bases and J by 2 bases, with 2 bases left in between. The CDR3 is made up of 11 amino acids. The CDR3: CASSFTYEQYF. Written as DNA, the CDR3 is TGTGCCAGCAGCTTTACCTACGAGCAGTACTTC.

The count of this clone is one. The J gene is TRBJ1-2, the V gene TRBV27; D gene unclear. The V and J ends lost 5 bases and 4 bases respectively, with 17 bases between them. The CDR3 sequence is 15 residues long. From germline, CDR1 is MNHEY and CDR2 SMNVEV (reference sequence). The CDR3 region is CASSGSARPSYGYTF. In DNA form, the CDR3 reads TGTGCCAGCAGTGGTAGCGCTAGACCTTCCTATGGCTACACCTTC.

V is TRBV25-1 and J is TRBJ2-1; 8 nucleotides line up with TRBD2. The CDR3 has 16 amino acids. The J segment lost 2 bases and the V segment lost 3 bases, leaving 6 bases of the junction unmatched. CDR1 and CDR2 from the germline V gene are MGHDK and SYGVNS. CDR3 amino acids: CASSDLLAATYNEQFF. The CDR3 DNA reads as TGTGCCAGCAGTGACTTACTAGCGGCCACCTACAATGAGCAGTTCTTC.

V and J are TRBV28 and TRBJ2-1; 7 bases align to TRBD1. CDR3 length: 14 amino acids. J was trimmed by 5 bases and V by 4 bases; bases with no gene match: 5. Germline V lookup: CDR1 MDHEN, CDR2 SYDVKM. This chain's CDR3 is CASSSRDRDNEQFF. Written as DNA, the CDR3 is TGTGCCAGCAGTTCCCGGGACAGAGACAATGAGCAGTTCTTC. Looking up the rest from reference TRBV28 and TRBJ2-1 gives the full variable domain: DVKVTQSSRYLVKRTGEKVFLECVQDMDHENMFWYRQDPGLGLRLIYFSYDVKMKEKGDIPEGYSVSREKKERFSLILESASTNQTSMYLCASSSRDRDNEQFFGPGTRLTVL.

Of note for this clone: One end of the junction fails to match germline, which may point to a read error. J is TRBJ2-1 and V is TRBV7-3; TRBD2 is a possible D gene (5 bases). CDR3 length equals 16 residues. Per the germline V gene, CDR1 is SGHTA and CDR2 is FQGTGA. In DNA, the CDR3 is TGTGCCAGCAGCCGGACTCTTTACTCCTCCGACAATGAGCAGTTCTTC. This translates into CASSRTLYSSDNEQFF. Full variable domain (remainder filled in from reference TRBV7-3 and TRBJ2-1): GAGVSQTPSNKVTEKGKYVELRCDPISGHTALYWYRQSLGQGPEFLIYFQGTGAADDSGLPNDRFFAVRPEGSVSTLKIQRTERGDSAVYLCASSRTLYSSDNEQFFGPGTRLTVL.

The chain employs TRBV14 and TRBJ1-2; 7 bases agree with TRBD1. CDR1 is SGHDN and CDR2 is FVKESK in the germline V gene. The CDR3 extends over 15 amino acids. The V and J ends lost 3 bases and 9 bases, in that order; junction bases with no gene match: 13. CDR3 sequence reads: CASSQRGQDLSSYTF. The CDR3 nucleotides read TGTGCCAGCAGCCAGAGGGGGCAGGATCTCTCAAGCTACACCTTC.

The chain recombines TRBV2 with TRBJ2-3, with 8 bases fitting TRBD1. There are 15 residues in the CDR3. The trim removed 4 bases at V and 4 bases at J, leaving 7 bases unmatched. Per the germline V gene, CDR1 is SNHLY and CDR2 is FYNNEI. The CDR3 nucleotides read TGTGCCAGCAGTGCCCCCGGGACAGGTGCAGATACGCAGTATTTT. Translating gives CASSAPGTGADTQYF.

This chain joins TRBV11-2 and TRBJ1-3; 7 bases fit TRBD1. The CDR3 consists of 16 residues. V lost 3 bases to trimming and J lost 4 bases; unmatched junction nucleotides: 9. In germline, CDR1 is SGHAT, CDR2 FQNNGV. The CDR3 nucleotides are TGTGCCAGCAGCTTGACAGGGAGGTGGTCGGGAAACACCATATATTTT. It codes for CASSLTGRWSGNTIYF.

This clone has only a few counts. Here the CDR3 reads CASSPRGQEFGYTF. CDR3 in DNA: TGTGCCAGCTCACCACGCGGACAGGAGTTTGGCTACACCTTC. The rearrangement links TRBV18 to TRBJ1-2, with 7 bases aligning to TRBD1. The CDR3 is 14 amino acids. V lost 1 base to trimming and J lost 7 bases; unmatched junction nucleotides: 6. The germline gives CDR1 KGHSH, CDR2 LQKENI.

The chain uses TRBV30 and TRBJ2-7, with 9 bases lining up with TRBD1. V was pared by 2 bases and J by 1 base, with 9 bases of the junction left unmatched. This CDR3 has 16 residues. The germline CDR1 and CDR2 sequences are GTSNPN and SVGIG (reference sequence). The CDR3 region has the DNA TGTGCCTGGAGTCTCTGGGGACAGGGTTTTTCCTACGAGCAGTACTTC. This codes for CAWSLWGQGFSYEQYF.

This chain connects TRBV5-1 to TRBJ2-5; no clear D. CDR3 size: 11 residues. Germline-derived CDR1 and CDR2 are SGHRS and YFSETQ. The V gene lost 4 bases and the J gene lost 5 bases, with 6 bases spanning the gap. CDR3 sequence reads: CASSPEETQYF. The DNA for the CDR3 is TGCGCCAGCAGCCCGGAGGAGACCCAGTACTTC.

Here the CDR3 reads CASSLRRRKTQYF. The CDR3 DNA is TGTGCCAGCAGTTTGAGGCGAAGAAAGACCCAGTACTTC. The rearrangement uses TRBV12-3 or TRBV12-4 and TRBJ2-5; D ambiguous. V was clipped by 3 bases and J by 6 bases, with 11 bases between them. The length of the CDR3 is 13 residues.

CDR3 sequence reads: CASSPRTGSTDTQYF. The CDR3 DNA sequence: TGTGCCAGCAGCCCGCGGACAGGTAGCACAGATACGCAGTATTTT. V is TRBV3-1 (or the pseudogene TRBV3-2) and J is TRBJ2-3, with 7 positions matching TRBD1. The J segment lost 0 bases and the V segment lost 4 bases, leaving 4 bases of the junction unmatched. The CDR3 spans 15 residues. The germline V gene has CDR1 LGHDT and CDR2 YNNKEL (reference sequence).

This sequence joins TRBV9 and TRBJ2-1; 12 nucleotides line up with TRBD2. Germline CDR1 SGDLS, CDR2 YYNGEE. This CDR3 has 14 amino acids. V shed 4 bases and J 10 bases; nucleotides not matched to a gene: 6. For the CDR3, the DNA is TGTGCCAGCAGCACTCTAGCGGGAGGGCTAGAGCAGTTCTTC. Translated: CASSTLAGGLEQFF. The full variable domain, in which reference TRBV9 and TRBJ2-1 provide the parts outside the CDR3, is DSGVTQTPKHLITATGQRVTLRCSPRSGDLSVYWYQQSLDQGLQFLIQYYNGEERAKGNILERFSAQQFPDLHSELNLSSLELGDSALYFCASSTLAGGLEQFFGPGTRLTVL.

This clone is a singleton in its sample. The chain has TRBV3-1 (or the pseudogene TRBV3-2) and TRBJ1-6; D gene ambiguous. There are 14 residues in the CDR3. Germline V gene sequence: CDR1 LGHDT, CDR2 YNNKEL (reference sequence). The V and J ends lost 5 bases and 8 bases respectively, with 13 bases between them. As DNA, the CDR3 is TGTGCCAGCAGCTTCCGTTCGTCCGATTCACCCCTCCACTTT. It specifies CASSFRSSDSPLHF.

The chain couples TRBV10-3 to TRBJ1-6; 10 positions match TRBD1. Per the germline V gene, CDR1 is ENHRY and CDR2 is SYGVKD. J lost 9 bases, V lost 0 bases, and 11 bases had no gene match. The CDR3 loop spans 18 amino acids. CDR3 loop: CAISESLFGDRGVSPLHF. CDR3 DNA sequence: TGTGCCATCAGTGAGTCGCTTTTTGGGGACAGGGGAGTTTCACCCCTCCACTTT.